This T cell receptor beta chain was profiled in a study of blood T cell repertoires in COVID-19. Sequencing was performed with immunoSEQ multiplex PCR; in TCRdb, only in-frame clones are kept and a portion is missing. In the table there are 200,000 to 300,000 clones, more than 70% of which are singletons. Self-reported history from a screening survey and questionnaire set each donor's cohort. The receptor's source is a woman in her thirties or forties with acute COVID-19. Sequenced: PBMCs or T cells enriched from blood (not recorded which).

Here the CDR3 DNA reads TGTGCCAGCTCCCGTTCTCGACAGGGTAATGAAAAACTGTTTTTT. It encodes CASSRSRQGNEKLFF. V and J are TRBV18 and TRBJ1-4; 7 nucleotides align to TRBD1. This CDR3 region has 15 residues. Germline trimming cut 6 bases from V and 4 bases from J; bases unmatched to any gene: 8. Per germline, CDR1 KGHSH and CDR2 LQKENI.